This T cell receptor (beta chain) was captured in a study of cytomegalovirus exposure and HLA in healthy donors. PCR involved 60 Vbeta and 13 Jbeta primers. Produced via immunoSEQ multiplex PCR; TCRdb's table is partial and in-frame only. The sample shows 110,000 to 150,000 clones, over 75% of them seen only once. General study results and limits: Later analysis identified a missense DCLRE1C variant that was linked to TCR beta V- and J-gene trimming. About 90% or about 30% of the time was how often most TCR beta V segments were productive, according to an earlier analysis. In a later analysis, several top co-occurrence clusters appeared linked to parvovirus B19, influenza, CMV and Epstein-Barr virus. Later, an analysis showed that TCR beta chains associated with HLA were more clonally expanded than others that were equally common.

With respect to this clone: Its antigen is unidentified.

The specimen sequenced was PBMCs. The clonotype comes from a woman aged 45 to 65 in good health and CMV-seropositive.

Here the CDR3 reads CASSATGARDGYTGELFF. CDR3 in DNA: TGTGCCAGCAGCGCTACAGGGGCCCGGGACGGATACACCGGGGAGCTGTTTTTT. The chain employs TRBV9 and TRBJ2-2; 7 nucleotides match TRBD1. Germline CDR1 is SGDLS and CDR2 is YYNGEE. V lost 3 bases and J lost 3; bases outside the gene matches: 14. The CDR3 extends over 18 amino acids.